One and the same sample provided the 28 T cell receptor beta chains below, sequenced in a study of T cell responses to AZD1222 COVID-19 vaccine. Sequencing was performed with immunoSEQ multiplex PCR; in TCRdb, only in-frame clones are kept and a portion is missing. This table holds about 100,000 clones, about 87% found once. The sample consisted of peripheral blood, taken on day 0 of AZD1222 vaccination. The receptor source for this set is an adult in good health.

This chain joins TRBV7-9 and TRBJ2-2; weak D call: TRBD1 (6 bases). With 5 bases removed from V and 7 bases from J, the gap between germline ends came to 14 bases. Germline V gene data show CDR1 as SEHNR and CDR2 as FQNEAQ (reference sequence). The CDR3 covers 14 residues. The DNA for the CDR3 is TGTGCCAGCAGCCGACAGGAGCCGGGCGGGGAGCTGTTTTTT. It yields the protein CASSRQEPGGELFF. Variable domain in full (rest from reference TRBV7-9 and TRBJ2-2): DTGVSQNPRHKITKRGQNVTFRCDPISEHNRLYWYRQTLGQGPEFLTYFQNEAQLEKSRLLSDRFSAERPKGSFSTLEIQRTEQGDSAMYLCASSRQEPGGELFFGEGSRLTVL.

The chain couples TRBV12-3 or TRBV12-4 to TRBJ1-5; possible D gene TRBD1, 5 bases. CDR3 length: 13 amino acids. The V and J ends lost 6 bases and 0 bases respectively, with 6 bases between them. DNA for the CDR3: TGTGCCAGCAGGACAGATAGCAATCAGCCCCAGCATTTT. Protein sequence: CASRTDSNQPQHF.

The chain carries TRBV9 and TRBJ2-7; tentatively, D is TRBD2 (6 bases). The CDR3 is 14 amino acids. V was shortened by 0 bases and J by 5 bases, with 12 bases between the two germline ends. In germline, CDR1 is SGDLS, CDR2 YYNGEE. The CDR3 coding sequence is TGTGCCAGCAGCGTAGGGTGGGAGGAGCACGAGCAGTACTTC. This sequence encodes CASSVGWEEHEQYF.

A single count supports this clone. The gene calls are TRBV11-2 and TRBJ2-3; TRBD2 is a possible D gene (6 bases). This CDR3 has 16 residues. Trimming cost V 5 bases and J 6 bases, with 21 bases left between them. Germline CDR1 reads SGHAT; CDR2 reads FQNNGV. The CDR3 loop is CASSPIQGGMGDTQYF. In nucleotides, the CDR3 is TGTGCCAGCAGCCCAATTCAGGGCGGGATGGGGGATACGCAGTATTTT.

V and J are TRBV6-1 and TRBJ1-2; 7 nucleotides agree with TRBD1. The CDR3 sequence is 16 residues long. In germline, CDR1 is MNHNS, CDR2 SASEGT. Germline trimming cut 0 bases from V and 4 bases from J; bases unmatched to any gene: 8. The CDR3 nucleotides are TGTGCCAGCAGTGAAGCGTCGGTAGGGGGCGGCTATGGCTACACCTTC. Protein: CASSEASVGGGYGYTF.

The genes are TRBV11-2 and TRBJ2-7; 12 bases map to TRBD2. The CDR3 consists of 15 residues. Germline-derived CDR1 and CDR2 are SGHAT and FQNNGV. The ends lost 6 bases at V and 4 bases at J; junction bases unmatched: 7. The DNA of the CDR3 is TGTGCCAGCAGAGCTAGCGGGAGGGCCTTATACGAGCAGTACTTC. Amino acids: CASRASGRALYEQYF. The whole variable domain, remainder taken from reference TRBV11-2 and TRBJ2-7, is EAGVAQSPRYKIIEKRQSVAFWCNPISGHATLYWYQQILGQGPKLLIQFQNNGVVDDSQLPKDRFSAERLKGVDSTLKIQPAKLEDSAVYLCASRASGRALYEQYFGPGTRLTVT.

The CDR3 protein is CASSSIGLSYGYTF. DNA of the CDR3: TGTGCCAGCAGCTCTATTGGACTATCCTATGGCTACACCTTC. The rearrangement joins TRBV3-1 (or the pseudogene TRBV3-2) to TRBJ1-2; the D is unclear. Trimming took off 5 bases at V and 4 bases at J, with 14 bases between the two ends. Germline values: CDR1 LGHDT, CDR2 YNNKEL (reference sequence). This CDR3 region has 14 residues.

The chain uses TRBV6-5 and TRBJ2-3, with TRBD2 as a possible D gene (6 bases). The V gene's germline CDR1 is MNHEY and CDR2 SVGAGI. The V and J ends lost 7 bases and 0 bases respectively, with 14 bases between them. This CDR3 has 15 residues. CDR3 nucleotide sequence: TGTGCCAGCAAGATAGGGCGGGGAAGCACAGATACGCAGTATTTT. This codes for CASKIGRGSTDTQYF.

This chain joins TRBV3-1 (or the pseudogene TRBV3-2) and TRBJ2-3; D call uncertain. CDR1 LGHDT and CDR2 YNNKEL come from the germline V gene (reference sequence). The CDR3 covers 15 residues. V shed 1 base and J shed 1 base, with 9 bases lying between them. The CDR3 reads CASSQGWSGTDTQYF. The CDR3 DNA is TGTGCCAGCAGCCAAGGCTGGTCCGGCACAGATACGCAGTATTTT.

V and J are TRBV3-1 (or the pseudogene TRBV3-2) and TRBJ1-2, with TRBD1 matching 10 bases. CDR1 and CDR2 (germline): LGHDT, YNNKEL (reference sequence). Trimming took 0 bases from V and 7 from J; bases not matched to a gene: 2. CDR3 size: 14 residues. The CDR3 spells CASSQEGTGVGYTF. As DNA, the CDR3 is TGTGCCAGCAGCCAAGAAGGGACAGGGGTTGGCTACACCTTC.

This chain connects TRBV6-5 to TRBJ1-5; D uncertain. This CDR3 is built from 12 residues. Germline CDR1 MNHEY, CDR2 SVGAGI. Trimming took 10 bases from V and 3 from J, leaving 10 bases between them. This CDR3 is CATQVNNQPQHF. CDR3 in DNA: TGTGCCACCCAGGTCAACAATCAGCCCCAGCATTTT.

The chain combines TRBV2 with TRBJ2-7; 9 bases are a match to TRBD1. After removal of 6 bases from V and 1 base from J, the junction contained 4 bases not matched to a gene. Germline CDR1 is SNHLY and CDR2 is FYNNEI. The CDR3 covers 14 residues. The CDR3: CASSGQGRSYEQYF. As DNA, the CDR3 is TGTGCCAGCAGCGGACAGGGGAGGTCCTACGAGCAGTACTTC. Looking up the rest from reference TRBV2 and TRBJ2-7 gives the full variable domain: EPEVTQTPSHQVTQMGQEVILRCVPISNHLYFYWYRQILGQKVEFLVSFYNNEISEKSEIFDDQFSVERPDGSNFTLKIRSTKLEDSAMYFCASSGQGRSYEQYFGPGTRLTVT.

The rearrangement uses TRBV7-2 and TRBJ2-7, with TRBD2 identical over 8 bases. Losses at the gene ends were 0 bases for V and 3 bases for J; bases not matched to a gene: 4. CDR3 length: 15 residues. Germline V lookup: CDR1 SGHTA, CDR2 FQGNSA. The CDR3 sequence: CASSLAPGLDYEQYF. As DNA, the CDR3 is TGTGCCAGCAGCTTAGCACCGGGACTAGACTACGAGCAGTACTTC.

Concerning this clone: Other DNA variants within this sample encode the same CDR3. For the CDR3, the DNA is TGCAGCGTTGAAGAGCGCGACTACGAGCAGTACTTC. Translation: CSVEERDYEQYF. The genes are TRBV29-1 and TRBJ2-7; D gene unclear. V was cut by 0 bases and J by 3 bases, with 6 bases left in between. Germline loops: CDR1 SQVTM, CDR2 ANQGSEA. The CDR3 spans 12 residues.

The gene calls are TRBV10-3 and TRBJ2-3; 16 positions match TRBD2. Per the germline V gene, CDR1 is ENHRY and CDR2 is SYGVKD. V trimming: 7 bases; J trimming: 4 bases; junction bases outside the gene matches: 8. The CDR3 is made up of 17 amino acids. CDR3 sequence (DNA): TGTGCCATCACCCCGGGACTAGCGGGGGGGTCGGCAGATACGCAGTATTTT. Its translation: CAITPGLAGGSADTQYF.

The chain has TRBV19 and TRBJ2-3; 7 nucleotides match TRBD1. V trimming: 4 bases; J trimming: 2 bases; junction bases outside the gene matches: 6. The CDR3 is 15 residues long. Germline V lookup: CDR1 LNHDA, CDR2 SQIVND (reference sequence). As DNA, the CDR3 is TGTGCCAGTAGTACCGGACAGGCGTACACAGATACGCAGTATTTT. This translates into CASSTGQAYTDTQYF. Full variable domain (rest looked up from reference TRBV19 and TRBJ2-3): DGGITQSPKYLFRKEGQNVTLSCEQNLNHDAMYWYRQDPGQGLRLIYYSQIVNDFQKGDIAEGYSVSREKKESFPLTVTSAQKNPTAFYLCASSTGQAYTDTQYFGPGTRLTVL.

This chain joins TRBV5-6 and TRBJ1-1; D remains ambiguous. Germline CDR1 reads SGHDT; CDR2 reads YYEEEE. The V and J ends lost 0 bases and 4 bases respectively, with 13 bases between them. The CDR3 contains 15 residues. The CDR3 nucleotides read TGTGCCAGCAGCTTGGGAGGATTAAGGAGCACTGAAGCTTTCTTT. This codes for CASSLGGLRSTEAFF.

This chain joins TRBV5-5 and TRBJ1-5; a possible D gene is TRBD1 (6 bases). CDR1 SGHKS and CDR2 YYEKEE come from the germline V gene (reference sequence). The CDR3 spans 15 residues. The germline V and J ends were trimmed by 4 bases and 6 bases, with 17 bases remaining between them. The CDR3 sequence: CASSAANRVGQPQHF. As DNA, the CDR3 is TGTGCCAGCAGCGCCGCAAACAGGGTCGGTCAGCCCCAGCATTTT. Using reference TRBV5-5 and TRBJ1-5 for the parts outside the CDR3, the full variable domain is DAGVTQSPTHLIKTRGQQVTLRCSPISGHKSVSWYQQVLGQGPQFIFQYYEKEERGRGNFPDRFSARQFPNYSSELNVNALLLGDSALYLCASSAANRVGQPQHFGDGTRLSIL.

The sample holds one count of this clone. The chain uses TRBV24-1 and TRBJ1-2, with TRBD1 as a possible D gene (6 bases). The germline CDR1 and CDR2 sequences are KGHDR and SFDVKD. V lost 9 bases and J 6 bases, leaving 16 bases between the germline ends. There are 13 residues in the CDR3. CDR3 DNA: TGTGCCACCTGGGGGGCAGGTGAAAATGGCTACACCTTC. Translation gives CATWGAGENGYTF.

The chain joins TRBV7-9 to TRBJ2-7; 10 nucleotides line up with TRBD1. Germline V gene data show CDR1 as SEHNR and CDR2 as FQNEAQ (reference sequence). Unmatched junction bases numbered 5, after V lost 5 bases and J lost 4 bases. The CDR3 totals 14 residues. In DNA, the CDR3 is TGTGCCAGCAGCCAACCGGGACAGGGGTACGAGCAGTACTTC. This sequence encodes CASSQPGQGYEQYF. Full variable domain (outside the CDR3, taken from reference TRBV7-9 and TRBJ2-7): DTGVSQNPRHKITKRGQNVTFRCDPISEHNRLYWYRQTLGQGPEFLTYFQNEAQLEKSRLLSDRFSAERPKGSFSTLEIQRTEQGDSAMYLCASSQPGQGYEQYFGPGTRLTVT.

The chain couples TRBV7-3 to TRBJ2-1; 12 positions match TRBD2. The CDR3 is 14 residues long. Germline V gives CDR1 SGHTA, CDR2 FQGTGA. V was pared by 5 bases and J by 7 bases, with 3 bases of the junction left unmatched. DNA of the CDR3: TGTGCCAGCAGCCAGACTAGCGGGGGAAATGAGCAGTTCTTC. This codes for CASSQTSGGNEQFF.

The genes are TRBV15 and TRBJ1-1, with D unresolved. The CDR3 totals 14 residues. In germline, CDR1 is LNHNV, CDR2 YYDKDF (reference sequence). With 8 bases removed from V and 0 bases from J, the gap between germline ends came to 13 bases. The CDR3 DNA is TGTGCCACCGGAGGATCGGTTATGAACACTGAAGCTTTCTTT. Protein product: CATGGSVMNTEAFF.

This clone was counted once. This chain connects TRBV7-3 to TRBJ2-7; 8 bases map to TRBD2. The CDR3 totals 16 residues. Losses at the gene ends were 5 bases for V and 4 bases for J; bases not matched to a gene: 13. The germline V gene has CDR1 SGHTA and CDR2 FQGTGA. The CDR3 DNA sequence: TGTGCCAGCAGCCCTGTAACCCCAGCGGGAGCTTACGAGCAGTACTTC. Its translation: CASSPVTPAGAYEQYF.

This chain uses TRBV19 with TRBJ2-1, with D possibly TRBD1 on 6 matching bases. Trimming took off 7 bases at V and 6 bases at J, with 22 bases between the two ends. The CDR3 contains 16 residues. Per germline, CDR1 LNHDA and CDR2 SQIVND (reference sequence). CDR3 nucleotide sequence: TGTGCCAGTACCCGCGGAGATAGCCTAGGGGGCAATGAGCAGTTCTTC. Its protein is CASTRGDSLGGNEQFF.

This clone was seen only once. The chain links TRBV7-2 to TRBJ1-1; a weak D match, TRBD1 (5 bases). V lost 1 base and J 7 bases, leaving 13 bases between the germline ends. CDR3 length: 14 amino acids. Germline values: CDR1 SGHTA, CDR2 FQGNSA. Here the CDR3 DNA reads TGTGCCAGCAGCTTAGGGGGGGTCGGGAGTGAAGCTTTCTTT. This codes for CASSLGGVGSEAFF.

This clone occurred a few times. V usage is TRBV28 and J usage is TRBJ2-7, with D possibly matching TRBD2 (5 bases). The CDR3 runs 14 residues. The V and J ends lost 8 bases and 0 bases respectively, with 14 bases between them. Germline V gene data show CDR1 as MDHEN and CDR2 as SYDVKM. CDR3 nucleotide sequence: TGTGCCAGCGGGTCGGCGGGCAGCTCCTACGAGCAGTACTTC. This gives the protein CASGSAGSSYEQYF.

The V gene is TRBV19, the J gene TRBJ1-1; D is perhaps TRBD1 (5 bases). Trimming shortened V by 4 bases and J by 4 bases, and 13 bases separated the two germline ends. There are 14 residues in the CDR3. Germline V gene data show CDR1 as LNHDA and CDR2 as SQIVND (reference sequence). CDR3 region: CASSTVWRGTEAFF. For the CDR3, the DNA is TGTGCCAGTAGTACCGTTTGGAGGGGCACTGAAGCTTTCTTT.

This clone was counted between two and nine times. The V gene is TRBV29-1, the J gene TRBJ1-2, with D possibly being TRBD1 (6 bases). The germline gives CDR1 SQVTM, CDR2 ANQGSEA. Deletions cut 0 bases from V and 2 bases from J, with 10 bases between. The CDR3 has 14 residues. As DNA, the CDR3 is TGCAGCGTTGAAGAAACAGGGCCCAACTATGGCTACACCTTC. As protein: CSVEETGPNYGYTF.